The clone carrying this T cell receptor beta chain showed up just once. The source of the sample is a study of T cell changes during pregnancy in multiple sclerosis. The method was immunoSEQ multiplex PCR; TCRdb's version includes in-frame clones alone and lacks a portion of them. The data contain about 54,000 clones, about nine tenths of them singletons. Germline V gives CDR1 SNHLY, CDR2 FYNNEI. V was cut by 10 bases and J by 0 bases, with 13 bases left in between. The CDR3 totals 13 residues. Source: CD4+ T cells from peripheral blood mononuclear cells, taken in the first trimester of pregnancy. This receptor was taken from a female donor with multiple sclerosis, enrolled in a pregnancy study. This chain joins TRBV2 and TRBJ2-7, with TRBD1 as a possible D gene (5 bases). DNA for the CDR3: TGTGCCACCTCCTGGACATCCTCCTACGAGCAGTACTTC. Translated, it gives CATSWTSSYEQYF.